This T cell receptor beta chain was recovered during a study of tumor and adjacent non-tumor tissue in lung cancer. Three rounds of nested PCR, following a modified ARM-PCR protocol, produced the TCRbeta library. One entry per CDR3 protein, called by TCRdb with MiXCR from the multiplex PCR reads. Found here are about 120,000 distinct CDR3 sequences, over 70% of them singletons; the top ten hold 20% to 25%. On this clonotype itself: The target antigen is unknown. One end of the junction is discordant with germline, which a read error may explain.

Notes on the study in general: Significantly higher TCR diversity was found in tumor than normal lung.

The template was RNA from unsorted bulk tissue. Chemotherapy-naive patients with new lung cancer underwent thoracic surgery in China, August–late 2014. The germline V gene encodes CDR1 SGHKS and CDR2 YYEKEE (reference sequence). This CDR3 is 14 amino acids long. The J gene is TRBJ1-1, the V gene TRBV5-5; D is uncertain. The sequence derives from a man in his 70s with non-small cell lung cancer. The sample consisted of lung tumor tissue. The CDR3 nucleotides are TGTGCCAGCAGCGTGGACGCCCAGCGCACAGAAGATTTCTTT. This sequence encodes CASSVDAQRTEDFF. Full variable domain (outside the CDR3, taken from reference TRBV5-5 and TRBJ1-1): DAGVTQSPTHLIKTRGQQVTLRCSPISGHKSVSWYQQVLGQGPQFIFQYYEKEERGRGNFPDRFSARQFPNYSSELNVNALLLGDSALYLCASSVDAQRTEDFFGQGTRLTVV.